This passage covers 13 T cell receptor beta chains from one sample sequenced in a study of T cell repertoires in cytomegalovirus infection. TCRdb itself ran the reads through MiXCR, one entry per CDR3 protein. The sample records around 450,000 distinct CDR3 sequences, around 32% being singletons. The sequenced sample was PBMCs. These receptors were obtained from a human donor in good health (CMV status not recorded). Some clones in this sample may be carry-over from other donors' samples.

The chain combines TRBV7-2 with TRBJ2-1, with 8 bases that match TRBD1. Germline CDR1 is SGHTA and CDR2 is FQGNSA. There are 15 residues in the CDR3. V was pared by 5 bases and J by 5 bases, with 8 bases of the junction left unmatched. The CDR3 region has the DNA TGTGCCAGCAGCCCCCGCAGGGGGCCTAACAATGAGCAGTTCTTC. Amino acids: CASSPRRGPNNEQFF.

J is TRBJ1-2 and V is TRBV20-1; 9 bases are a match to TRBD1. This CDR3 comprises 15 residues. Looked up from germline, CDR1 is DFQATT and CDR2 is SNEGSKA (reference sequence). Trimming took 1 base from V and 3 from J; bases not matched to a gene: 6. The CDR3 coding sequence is TGCAGTGCTAGAGCCCGACAGGGGGTCCACTATGGCTACACCTTC. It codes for CSARARQGVHYGYTF.

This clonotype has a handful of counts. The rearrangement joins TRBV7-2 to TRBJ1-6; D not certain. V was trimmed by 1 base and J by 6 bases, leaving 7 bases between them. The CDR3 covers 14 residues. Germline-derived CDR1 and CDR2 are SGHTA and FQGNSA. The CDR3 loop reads CASSLGGFNSPLHF. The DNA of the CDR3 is TGTGCCAGCAGCTTAGGAGGGTTTAATTCACCCCTCCACTTT.

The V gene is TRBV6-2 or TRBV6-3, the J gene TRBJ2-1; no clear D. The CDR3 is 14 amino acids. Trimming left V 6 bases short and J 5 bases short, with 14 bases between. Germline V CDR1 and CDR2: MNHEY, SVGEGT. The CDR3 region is CASSQGNPDNEQFF. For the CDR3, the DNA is TGTGCCAGCAGCCAAGGCAACCCCGACAATGAGCAGTTCTTC.

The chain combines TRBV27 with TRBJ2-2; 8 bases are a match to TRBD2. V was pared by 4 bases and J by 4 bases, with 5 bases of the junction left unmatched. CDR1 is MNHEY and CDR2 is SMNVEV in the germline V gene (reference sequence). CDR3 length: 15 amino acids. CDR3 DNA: TGTGCCAGCAGTTATAGCGGGGTCGTCACCGGGGAGCTGTTTTTT. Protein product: CASSYSGVVTGELFF.

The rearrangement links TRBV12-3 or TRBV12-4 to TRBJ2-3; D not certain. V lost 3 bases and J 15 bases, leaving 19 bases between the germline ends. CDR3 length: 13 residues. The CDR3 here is CASSFVTEDTPYF. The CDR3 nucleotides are TGTGCCAGCAGTTTTGTGACGGAAGATACGCCTTATTTT.

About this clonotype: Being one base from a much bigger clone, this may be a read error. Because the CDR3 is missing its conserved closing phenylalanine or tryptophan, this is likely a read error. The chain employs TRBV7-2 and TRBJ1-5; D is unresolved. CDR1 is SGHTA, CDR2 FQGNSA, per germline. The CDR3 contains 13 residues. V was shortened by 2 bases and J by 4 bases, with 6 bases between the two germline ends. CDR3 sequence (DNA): TGTGCCAGCAGCTTACTACTGAATCAGCCCCAGCATATT. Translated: CASSLLLNQPQHI.

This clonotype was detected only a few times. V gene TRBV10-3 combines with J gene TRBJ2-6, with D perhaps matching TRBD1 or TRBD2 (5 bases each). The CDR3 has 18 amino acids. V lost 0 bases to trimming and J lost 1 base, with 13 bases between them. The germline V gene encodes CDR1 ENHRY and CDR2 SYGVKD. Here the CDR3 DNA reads TGTGCCATCAGTGAGTCGCAGGGACCCGGATCTGGGGCCAACGTCCTGACTTTC. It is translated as CAISESQGPGSGANVLTF.

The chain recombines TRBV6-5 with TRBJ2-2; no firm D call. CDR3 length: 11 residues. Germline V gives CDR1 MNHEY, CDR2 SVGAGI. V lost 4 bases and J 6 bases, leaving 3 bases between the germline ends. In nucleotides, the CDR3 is TGTGCCAGCAGTTTCGCCGGGGAGCTGTTTTTT. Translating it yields CASSFAGELFF.

CDR3 nucleotide sequence: TGTGCCATCAGTGAACCGAGCGGGGGGGAAGATACGCAGTATTTT. This gives the protein CAISEPSGGEDTQYF. This rearrangement joins TRBV10-3 to TRBJ2-3; the match to TRBD2 covers 10 bases. The CDR3 covers 15 residues. The germline CDR1 and CDR2 sequences are ENHRY and SYGVKD. V was clipped by 3 bases and J by 5 bases; unmatched bases: 5.

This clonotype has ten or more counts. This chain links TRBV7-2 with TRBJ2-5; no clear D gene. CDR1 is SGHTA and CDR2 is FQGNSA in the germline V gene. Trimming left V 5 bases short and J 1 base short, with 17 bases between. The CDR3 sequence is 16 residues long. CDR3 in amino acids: CASSPDPGWLQETQYF. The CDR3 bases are TGTGCCAGCAGCCCGGACCCCGGTTGGCTCCAAGAGACCCAGTACTTC. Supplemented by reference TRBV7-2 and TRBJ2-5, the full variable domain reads GAGVSQSPSNKVTEKGKDVELRCDPISGHTALYWYRQSLGQGLEFLIYFQGNSAPDKSGLPSDRFSAERTGGSVSTLTIQRTQQEDSAVYLCASSPDPGWLQETQYFGPGTRLLVL.

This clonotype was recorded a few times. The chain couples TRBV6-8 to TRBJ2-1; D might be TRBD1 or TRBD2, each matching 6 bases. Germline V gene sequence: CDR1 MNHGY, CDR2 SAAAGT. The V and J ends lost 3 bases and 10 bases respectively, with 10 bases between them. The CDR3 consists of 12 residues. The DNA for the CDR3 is TGTGCCAGCAGTTATGGGGGGCTAGAGCAGTTCTTC. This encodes CASSYGGLEQFF.

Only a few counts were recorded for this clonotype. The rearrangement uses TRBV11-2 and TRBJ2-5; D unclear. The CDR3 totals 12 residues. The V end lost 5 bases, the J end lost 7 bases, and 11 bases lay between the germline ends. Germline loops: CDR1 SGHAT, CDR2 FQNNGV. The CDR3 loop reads CASSGPERTQYF. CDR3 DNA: TGTGCCAGCAGCGGCCCGGAAAGGACCCAGTACTTC.